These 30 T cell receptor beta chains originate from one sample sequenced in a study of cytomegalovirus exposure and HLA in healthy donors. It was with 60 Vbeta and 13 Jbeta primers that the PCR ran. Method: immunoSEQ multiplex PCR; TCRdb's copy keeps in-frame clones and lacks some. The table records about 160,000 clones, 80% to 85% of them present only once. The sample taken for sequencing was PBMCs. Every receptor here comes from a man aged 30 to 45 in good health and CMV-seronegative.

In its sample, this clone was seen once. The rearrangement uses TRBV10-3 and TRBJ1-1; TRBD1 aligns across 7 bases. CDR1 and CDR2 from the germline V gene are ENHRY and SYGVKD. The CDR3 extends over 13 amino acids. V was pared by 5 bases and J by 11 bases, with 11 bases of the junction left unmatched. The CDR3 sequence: CAISSDRFDTAFF. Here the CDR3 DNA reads TGTGCCATCAGTTCGGACAGGTTCGATACGGCTTTCTTT.

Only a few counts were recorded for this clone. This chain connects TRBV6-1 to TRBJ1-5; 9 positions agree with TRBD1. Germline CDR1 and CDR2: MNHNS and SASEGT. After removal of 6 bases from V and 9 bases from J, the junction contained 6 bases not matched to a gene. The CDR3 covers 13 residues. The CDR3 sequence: CASRTGGRVPQHF. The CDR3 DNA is TGTGCCAGCAGGACAGGGGGACGAGTGCCCCAGCATTTT.

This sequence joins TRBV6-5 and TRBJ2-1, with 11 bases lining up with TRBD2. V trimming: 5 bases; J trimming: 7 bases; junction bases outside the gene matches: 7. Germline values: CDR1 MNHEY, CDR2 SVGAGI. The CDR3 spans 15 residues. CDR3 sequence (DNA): TGTGCCAGCAGTCATAGCGGGGGGGCCCGGAATGAGCAGTTCTTC. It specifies CASSHSGGARNEQFF.

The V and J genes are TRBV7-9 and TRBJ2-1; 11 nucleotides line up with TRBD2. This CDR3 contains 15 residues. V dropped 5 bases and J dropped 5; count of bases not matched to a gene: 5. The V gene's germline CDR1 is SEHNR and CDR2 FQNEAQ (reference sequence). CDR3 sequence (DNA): TGTGCCAGCAGCACGGGACTAGCGGAAAACAATGAGCAGTTCTTC. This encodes CASSTGLAENNEQFF.

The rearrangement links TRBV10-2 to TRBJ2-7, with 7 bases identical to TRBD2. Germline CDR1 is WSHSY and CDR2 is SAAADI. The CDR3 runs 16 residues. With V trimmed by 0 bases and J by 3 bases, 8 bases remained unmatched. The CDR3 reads CASSESTRGGGYEQYF. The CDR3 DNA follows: TGCGCCAGCAGTGAGTCGACTCGTGGGGGGGGCTACGAGCAGTACTTC.

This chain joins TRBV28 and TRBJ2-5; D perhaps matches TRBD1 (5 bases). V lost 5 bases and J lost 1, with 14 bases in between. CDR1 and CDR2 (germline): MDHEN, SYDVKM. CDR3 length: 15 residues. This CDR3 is CASSSITGSQETQYF. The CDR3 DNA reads TGTGCCAGCAGTAGTATAACAGGAAGCCAAGAGACCCAGTACTTC.

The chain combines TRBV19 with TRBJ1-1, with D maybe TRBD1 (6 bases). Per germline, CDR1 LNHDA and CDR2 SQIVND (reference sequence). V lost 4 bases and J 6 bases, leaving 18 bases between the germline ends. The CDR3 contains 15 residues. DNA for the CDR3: TGTGCCAGTAGTACCAACCTCCGGGACACCGCTGAAGCTTTCTTT. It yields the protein CASSTNLRDTAEAFF. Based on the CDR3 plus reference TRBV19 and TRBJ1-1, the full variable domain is DGGITQSPKYLFRKEGQNVTLSCEQNLNHDAMYWYRQDPGQGLRLIYYSQIVNDFQKGDIAEGYSVSREKKESFPLTVTSAQKNPTAFYLCASSTNLRDTAEAFFGQGTRLTVV.

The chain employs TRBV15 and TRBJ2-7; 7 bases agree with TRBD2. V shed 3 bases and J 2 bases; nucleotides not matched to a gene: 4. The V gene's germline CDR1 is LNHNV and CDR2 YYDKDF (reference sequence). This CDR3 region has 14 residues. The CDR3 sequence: CATSSQRGPYEQYF. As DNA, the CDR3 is TGTGCCACCAGCAGCCAGCGGGGTCCCTACGAGCAGTACTTC.

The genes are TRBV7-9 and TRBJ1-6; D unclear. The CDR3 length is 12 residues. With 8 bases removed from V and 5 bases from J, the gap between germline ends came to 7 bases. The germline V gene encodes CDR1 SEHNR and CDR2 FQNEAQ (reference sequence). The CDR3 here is CASEGNNSPLHF. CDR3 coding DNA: TGTGCCAGCGAGGGAAATAATTCACCCCTCCACTTT.

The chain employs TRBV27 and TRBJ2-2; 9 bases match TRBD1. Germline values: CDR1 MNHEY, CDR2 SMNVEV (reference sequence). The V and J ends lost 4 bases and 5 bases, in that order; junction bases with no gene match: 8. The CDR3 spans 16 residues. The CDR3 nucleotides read TGTGCCAGCAGTTATCAGACCGGGACAGGGACCGGGGAGCTGTTTTTT. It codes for CASSYQTGTGTGELFF.

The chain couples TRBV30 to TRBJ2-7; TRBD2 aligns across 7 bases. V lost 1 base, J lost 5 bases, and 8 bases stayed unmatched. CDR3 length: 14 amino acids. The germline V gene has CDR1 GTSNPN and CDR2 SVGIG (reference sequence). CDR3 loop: CAWSGTLGRNEQYF. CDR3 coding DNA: TGTGCCTGGAGTGGGACCCTCGGGAGGAACGAGCAGTACTTC.

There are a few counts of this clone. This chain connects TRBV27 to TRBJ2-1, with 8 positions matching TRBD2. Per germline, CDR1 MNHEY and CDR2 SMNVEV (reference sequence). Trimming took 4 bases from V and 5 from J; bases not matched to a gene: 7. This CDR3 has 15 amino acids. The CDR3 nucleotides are TGTGCCAGCAGTTATCCGGGAGGGCCAAACAATGAGCAGTTCTTC. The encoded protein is CASSYPGGPNNEQFF.

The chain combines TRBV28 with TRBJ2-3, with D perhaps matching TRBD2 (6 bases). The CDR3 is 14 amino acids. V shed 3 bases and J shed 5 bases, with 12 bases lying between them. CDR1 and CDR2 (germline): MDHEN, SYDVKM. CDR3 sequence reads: CASSFGSFGDTQYF. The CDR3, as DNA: TGTGCCAGCAGTTTCGGGAGCTTTGGAGATACGCAGTATTTT.

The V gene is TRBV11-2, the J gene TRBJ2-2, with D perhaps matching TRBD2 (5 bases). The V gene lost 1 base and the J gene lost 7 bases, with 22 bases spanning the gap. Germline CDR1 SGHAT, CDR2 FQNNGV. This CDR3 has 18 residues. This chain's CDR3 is CASSLVLGDYLYGGELFF. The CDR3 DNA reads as TGTGCCAGCAGCTTAGTTCTTGGAGACTATCTTTATGGCGGGGAGCTGTTTTTT.

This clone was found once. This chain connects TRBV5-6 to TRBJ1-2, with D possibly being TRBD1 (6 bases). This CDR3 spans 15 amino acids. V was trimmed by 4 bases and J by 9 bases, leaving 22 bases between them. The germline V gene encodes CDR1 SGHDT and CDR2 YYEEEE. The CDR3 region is CASSPIGGAGYSYTF. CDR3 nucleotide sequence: TGTGCCAGCAGCCCGATAGGGGGGGCCGGATACAGCTACACCTTC. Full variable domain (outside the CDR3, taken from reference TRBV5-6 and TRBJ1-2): DAGVTQSPTHLIKTRGQQVTLRCSPKSGHDTVSWYQQALGQGPQFIFQYYEEEERQRGNFPDRFSGHQFPNYSSELNVNALLLGDSALYLCASSPIGGAGYSYTFGSGTRLTVV.

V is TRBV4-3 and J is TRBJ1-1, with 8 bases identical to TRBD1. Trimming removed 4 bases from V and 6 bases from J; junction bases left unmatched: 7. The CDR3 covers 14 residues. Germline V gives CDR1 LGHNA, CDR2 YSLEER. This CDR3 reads CASSLDRGKSEAFF. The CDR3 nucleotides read TGCGCCAGCAGCCTCGACAGGGGTAAATCTGAAGCTTTCTTT.

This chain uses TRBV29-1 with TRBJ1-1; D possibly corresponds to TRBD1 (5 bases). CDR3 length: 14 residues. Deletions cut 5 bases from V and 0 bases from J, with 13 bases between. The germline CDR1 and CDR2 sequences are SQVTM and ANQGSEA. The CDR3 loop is CSVTGLDLNTEAFF. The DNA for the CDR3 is TGCAGCGTTACGGGACTGGACTTGAACACTGAAGCTTTCTTT.

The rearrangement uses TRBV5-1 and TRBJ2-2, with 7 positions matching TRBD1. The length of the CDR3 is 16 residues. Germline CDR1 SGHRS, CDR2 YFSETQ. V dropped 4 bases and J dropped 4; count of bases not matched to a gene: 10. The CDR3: CASSVPGQTFTGELFF. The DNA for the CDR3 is TGCGCCAGCAGCGTACCGGGACAGACATTCACCGGGGAGCTGTTTTTT.

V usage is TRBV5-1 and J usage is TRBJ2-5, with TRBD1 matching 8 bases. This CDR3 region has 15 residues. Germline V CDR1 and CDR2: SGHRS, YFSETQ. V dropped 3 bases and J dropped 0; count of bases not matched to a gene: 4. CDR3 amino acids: CASSSGQGYQETQYF. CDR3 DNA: TGCGCCAGCAGCTCTGGACAGGGATACCAAGAGACCCAGTACTTC. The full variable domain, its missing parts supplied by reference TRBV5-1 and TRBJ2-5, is KAGVTQTPRYLIKTRGQQVTLSCSPISGHRSVSWYQQTPGQGLQFLFEYFSETQRNKGNFPGRFSGRQFSNSRSEMNVSTLELGDSALYLCASSSGQGYQETQYFGPGTRLLVL.

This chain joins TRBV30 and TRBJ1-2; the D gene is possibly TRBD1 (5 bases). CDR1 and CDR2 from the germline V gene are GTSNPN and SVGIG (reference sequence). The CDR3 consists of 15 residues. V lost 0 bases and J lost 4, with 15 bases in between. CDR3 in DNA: TGTGCCTGGAGTGTACGGGGGTCAGCGGGCTATGGCTACACCTTC. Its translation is CAWSVRGSAGYGYTF. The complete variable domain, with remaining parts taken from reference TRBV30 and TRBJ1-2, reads SQTIHQWPATLVQPVGSPLSLECTVEGTSNPNLYWYRQAAGRGLQLLFYSVGIGQISSEVPQNLSASRPQDRQFILSSKKLLLSDSGFYLCAWSVRGSAGYGYTFGSGTRLTVV.

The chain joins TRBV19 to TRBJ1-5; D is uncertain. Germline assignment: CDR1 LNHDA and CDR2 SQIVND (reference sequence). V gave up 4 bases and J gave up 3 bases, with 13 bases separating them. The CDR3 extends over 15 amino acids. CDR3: CASSKSAGYNQPQHF. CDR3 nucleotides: TGTGCCAGTAGTAAATCCGCCGGTTACAATCAGCCCCAGCATTTT.

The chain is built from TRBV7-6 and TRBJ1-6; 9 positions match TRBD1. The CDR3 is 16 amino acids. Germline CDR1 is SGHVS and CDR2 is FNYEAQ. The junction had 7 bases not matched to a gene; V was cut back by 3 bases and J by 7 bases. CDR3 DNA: TGTGCCAGCAGCTTGGCTCCCGGGACAGGGAATTCACCCCTCCACTTT. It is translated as CASSLAPGTGNSPLHF.

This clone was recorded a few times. In DNA form, the CDR3 reads TGTGCCAGCAGTTACTCCGACAGGGTCTATGGCTACACCTTC. Translating it yields CASSYSDRVYGYTF. The genes are TRBV6-5 and TRBJ1-2, with 7 positions matching TRBD1. This CDR3 is built from 14 residues. From germline, CDR1 is MNHEY and CDR2 SVGAGI. The junction had 2 bases not matched to a gene; V was cut back by 0 bases and J by 4 bases.

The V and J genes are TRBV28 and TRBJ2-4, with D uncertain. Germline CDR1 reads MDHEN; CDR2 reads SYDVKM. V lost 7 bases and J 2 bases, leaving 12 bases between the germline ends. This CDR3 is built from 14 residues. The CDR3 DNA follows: TGTGCCAGCACCATTACCGGGTCCAAAAACATTCAGTACTTC. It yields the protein CASTITGSKNIQYF.

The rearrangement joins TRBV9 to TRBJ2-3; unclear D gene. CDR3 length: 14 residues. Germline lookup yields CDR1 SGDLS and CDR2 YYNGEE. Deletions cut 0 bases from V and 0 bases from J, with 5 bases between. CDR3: CASSVDPSTDTQYF. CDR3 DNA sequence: TGTGCCAGCAGCGTAGATCCTAGCACAGATACGCAGTATTTT. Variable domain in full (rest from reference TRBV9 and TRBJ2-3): DSGVTQTPKHLITATGQRVTLRCSPRSGDLSVYWYQQSLDQGLQFLIQYYNGEERAKGNILERFSAQQFPDLHSELNLSSLELGDSALYFCASSVDPSTDTQYFGPGTRLTVL.

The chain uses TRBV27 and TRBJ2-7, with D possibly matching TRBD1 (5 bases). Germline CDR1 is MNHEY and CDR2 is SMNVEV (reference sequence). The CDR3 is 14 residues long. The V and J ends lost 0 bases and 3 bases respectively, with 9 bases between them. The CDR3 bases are TGTGCCAGCAGTTTATCGGCAGGGTACTACGAGCAGTACTTC. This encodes CASSLSAGYYEQYF.

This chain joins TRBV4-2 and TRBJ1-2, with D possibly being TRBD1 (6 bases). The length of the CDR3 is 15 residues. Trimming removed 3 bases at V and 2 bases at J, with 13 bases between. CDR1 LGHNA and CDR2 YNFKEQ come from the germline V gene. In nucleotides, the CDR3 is TGTGCCAGCAGCCAGTCACAGGGTTCCAACTATGGCTACACCTTC. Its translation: CASSQSQGSNYGYTF.

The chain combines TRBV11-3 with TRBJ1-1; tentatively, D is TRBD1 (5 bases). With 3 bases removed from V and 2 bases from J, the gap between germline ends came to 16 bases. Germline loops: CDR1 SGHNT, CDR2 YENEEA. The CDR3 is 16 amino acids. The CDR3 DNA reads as TGTGCCAGCAGCTTGGGATTCACAGGCGTCAACACTGAAGCTTTCTTT. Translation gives CASSLGFTGVNTEAFF.

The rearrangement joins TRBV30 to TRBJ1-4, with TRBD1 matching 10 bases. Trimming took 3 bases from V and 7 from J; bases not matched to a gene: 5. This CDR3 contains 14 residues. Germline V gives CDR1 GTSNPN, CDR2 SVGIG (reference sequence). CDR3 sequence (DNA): TGTGCCTGGAGCCCGGGACAGGGGACTGAAAAACTGTTTTTT. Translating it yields CAWSPGQGTEKLFF.

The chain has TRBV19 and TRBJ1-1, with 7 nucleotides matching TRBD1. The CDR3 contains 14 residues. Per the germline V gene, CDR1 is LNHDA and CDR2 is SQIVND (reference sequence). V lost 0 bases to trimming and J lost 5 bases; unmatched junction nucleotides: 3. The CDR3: CASSIEGRGTEAFF. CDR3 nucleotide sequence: TGTGCCAGTAGTATAGAAGGCAGGGGGACTGAAGCTTTCTTT.